The T cell receptor beta chain under discussion was sequenced for a study of T cells in localized non-small cell lung cancer. Study findings and constraints: The study found T cell clonality highest in uninvolved adjacent lung, above tumor.

Per the germline V gene, CDR1 is KGHSH and CDR2 is LQKENI. This CDR3 comprises 17 residues. V lost 7 bases to trimming and J lost 14 bases; unmatched junction nucleotides: 25. Assay: immunoSEQ multiplex PCR; the TCRdb copy retains only in-frame clones and omits some. The repertoire has 3,000 to 4,000 clones, under 30% of them found once; the top ten carry 20% to 25%. This clone was detected a few times. Its matching antigen is unknown. This clonotype was obtained from a woman aged 40-70 years with stage I squamous cell lung carcinoma. The J gene is TRBJ2-1, the V gene TRBV18, with TRBD1 identical over 8 bases. Sequencing was performed on lung tumor tissue, taken before any cancer treatment. CDR3 amino acids: CASFPGQGAFYTRGKFF. The CDR3 DNA sequence: TGTGCCAGCTTCCCCGGGCAGGGGGCGTTTTACACACGGGGGAAGTTCTTC.